One sample yielded the 14 T cell receptor beta chains listed below, sequenced in a study of T-cell reconstitution after alpha-beta-depleted transplantation in children. The library targeted TCRbeta and was prepared with unique molecular identifiers. TCRdb re-called the PCR reads through MiXCR, storing one row per CDR3 protein. The table shows about 580,000 distinct CDR3 sequences, with about 21% occurring only once. The material sequenced was PBMCs, mostly from graft donor cells, taken 360 days after TCRalphabeta/CD19-depleted stem cell transplant. The receptors stem from a boy under two years old who had a stem cell transplant for acute myeloid leukemia, so the T cells may come from the graft donor.

The sample holds many counts of this clonotype. The chain uses TRBV12-3 or TRBV12-4 and TRBJ2-7; 7 nucleotides agree with TRBD1. V was clipped by 0 bases and J by 6 bases; unmatched bases: 11. The CDR3 has 16 amino acids. Written as DNA, the CDR3 is TGTGCCAGCAGTTTAGCAGGGGGCCTACAGGGGACCGAGCAGTACTTC. This sequence encodes CASSLAGGLQGTEQYF.

The sample holds many counts of this clonotype. This chain links TRBV20-1 with TRBJ2-5; 7 bases agree with TRBD1. The CDR3 is 16 residues long. The ends lost 0 bases at V and 3 bases at J; junction bases unmatched: 10. Germline CDR1 reads DFQATT; CDR2 reads SNEGSKA (reference sequence). The CDR3 nucleotides read TGCAGTGCTAGAGATCCCTACCAGGGGGTCAAAGAGACCCAGTACTTC. It translates to CSARDPYQGVKETQYF.

This clonotype was found once. This rearrangement joins TRBV20-1 to TRBJ2-3, with D uncertain. Germline CDR1 reads DFQATT; CDR2 reads SNEGSKA (reference sequence). V lost 5 bases to trimming and J lost 2 bases, with 11 bases between them. The CDR3 is 13 residues long. The DNA of the CDR3 is TGCAGTGCTTTACCGCCTCACACAGATACGCAGTATTTT. Translating it yields CSALPPHTDTQYF.

This clonotype was observed at least ten times. The chain carries TRBV20-1 and TRBJ1-5, with D hard to call. CDR3 size: 13 residues. Germline V gene data show CDR1 as DFQATT and CDR2 as SNEGSKA (reference sequence). The V end lost 3 bases, the J end lost 7 bases, and 13 bases lay between the germline ends. DNA of the CDR3: TGCAGTGCTAGTGGAAGGGCCTTACAGCCCCAGCATTTT. This sequence encodes CSASGRALQPQHF.

This clonotype was observed at least ten times. This chain joins TRBV6-5 and TRBJ2-3, with D perhaps matching TRBD1 (6 bases). This CDR3 is 15 amino acids long. Germline CDR1 is MNHEY and CDR2 is SVGAGI. Trimming took 6 bases from V and 0 from J, leaving 13 bases between them. The CDR3 loop reads CASRGATPSTDTQYF. CDR3 bases: TGTGCCAGCAGGGGGGCTACCCCTAGCACAGATACGCAGTATTTT.

The V call is TRBV20-1, the J call TRBJ1-5; no definite D call. Trimming took 0 bases from V and 8 from J, leaving 11 bases between them. The CDR3 has 13 residues. The germline gives CDR1 DFQATT, CDR2 SNEGSKA (reference sequence). The CDR3 nucleotides read TGCAGTGCTAGAGATTGGGGTCCCAAGCCCCAGCATTTT. The encoded protein is CSARDWGPKPQHF.

This clonotype occurred many times. The chain has TRBV6-5 and TRBJ2-7, with D possibly being TRBD1 (6 bases). TRBJ2-3 matches the DNA end more closely, so the J call is doubtful. The CDR3 totals 11 residues. Germline V gene sequence: CDR1 MNHEY, CDR2 SVGAGI. CDR3 sequence reads: CASSRGREQYF. The CDR3 bases are TGTGCCAGCAGCAGGGGCAGGGAGCAGTATTTT.

J is TRBJ2-1 and V is TRBV5-5; 8 bases fit TRBD2. The V gene end was trimmed by 0 bases and the J gene end by 10 bases; junction bases not matched to a gene: 6. Germline CDR1 reads SGHKS; CDR2 reads YYEKEE (reference sequence). This CDR3 is 14 amino acids long. The CDR3, as DNA: TGTGCCAGCAGCTTGGCCATTAGCGGGGACGAGCAGTTCTTC. It is translated as CASSLAISGDEQFF.

This clonotype was picked up one time. Just one base apart from a much larger clone, this may be a read error. The chain uses TRBV28 and TRBJ2-7, with D unresolved. This CDR3 is 12 amino acids long. The germline CDR1 and CDR2 sequences are MDHEN and SYDVKM. The CDR3 DNA is TGTGCCAGCAGTTCATGGGCCTACGAGCATTACGTC. Translating it yields CASSSWAYEHYV.

This clonotype was recorded at least ten times. The CDR3 DNA sequence: TGCGCCAGCACCCCGCAGGGGGGTTATGAGCAGTTCTTC. Translating gives CASTPQGGYEQFF. V and J are TRBV5-1 and TRBJ2-1, with D possibly matching TRBD1 (7 bases). The CDR3 loop spans 13 amino acids. Germline loops: CDR1 SGHRS, CDR2 YFSETQ. V was cut by 6 bases and J by 8 bases, with 15 bases left in between.

This clonotype was recorded many times. The chain carries TRBV29-1 and TRBJ1-2; D is ambiguous. V lost 3 bases, J lost 0 bases, and 5 bases lay in between. Per germline, CDR1 SQVTM and CDR2 ANQGSEA. This CDR3 has 12 amino acids. The DNA of the CDR3 is TGCAGCGTTGAGGGCTCTAACTATGGCTACACCTTC. This translates into CSVEGSNYGYTF.

The CDR3 sequence is CASSLIAGGKREETQYF. CDR3 in DNA: TGTGCCAGCAGTTTAATAGCGGGGGGGAAAAGGGAAGAGACCCAGTACTTC. The chain links TRBV12-3 or TRBV12-4 to TRBJ2-5; 11 bases line up with TRBD2. Trimming took 2 bases from V and 3 from J; bases not matched to a gene: 8. The CDR3 is made up of 17 amino acids.

This chain joins TRBV18 and TRBJ2-7; TRBD1 matches 8 bases. The V gene end was trimmed by 6 bases and the J gene end by 3 bases; junction bases not matched to a gene: 1. The CDR3 covers 12 residues. CDR1 KGHSH and CDR2 LQKENI come from the germline V gene. For the CDR3, the DNA is TGTGCCAGCTCGGGACAGGTCTACGAGCAGTACTTC. Residues: CASSGQVYEQYF.

This clonotype was counted at least ten times. The chain joins TRBV2 to TRBJ2-2, with D unresolved. Per the germline V gene, CDR1 is SNHLY and CDR2 is FYNNEI. Trimming removed 4 bases at V and 6 bases at J, with 12 bases between. The CDR3 consists of 14 residues. CDR3 DNA: TGTGCCAGCAGTGTGGGGTTAGACGCCGGGGAGCTGTTTTTT. Translated, it gives CASSVGLDAGELFF.